Following are 6 T cell receptor beta chains from one sample sequenced in a study of cytomegalovirus exposure and HLA in healthy donors. PCR employed 60 Vbeta and 13 Jbeta primers. Profiling relied on immunoSEQ multiplex PCR, and the TCRdb table lists in-frame clones only, not all of them. Of 55,000 to 70,000 clones listed, 55% to 75% are singletons. The sample consisted of PBMCs. The source is a man in his forties in good health and CMV-seropositive.

In this sample, this clone turned up once. V gene TRBV6-5 combines with J gene TRBJ2-7; TRBD1 matches at 9 bases. Germline values: CDR1 MNHEY, CDR2 SVGAGI. The trim removed 6 bases at V and 6 bases at J, leaving 12 bases unmatched. The CDR3 loop spans 15 amino acids. The CDR3 sequence is CASSPDPGQGSEQYF. CDR3 DNA: TGTGCCAGCAGCCCTGACCCGGGACAGGGATCCGAGCAGTACTTC.

As regards this clone: The junction does not match germline at one end; this may be a read error. The rearrangement uses TRBV7-9 and TRBJ1-1, with a weak D call TRBD1 (5 bases). This CDR3 has 16 residues. CDR1 and CDR2 from the germline V gene are SEHNR and FQNEAQ (reference sequence). The CDR3 bases are TGTTCCAGCAGCTTAATGGGGCGTCGGTCAGGCACTGAAGCTTTCTTT. It codes for CSSSLMGRRSGTEAFF.

The V call is TRBV5-6, the J call TRBJ2-3, with 11 bases aligning to TRBD2. CDR3 size: 15 residues. V dropped 4 bases and J dropped 1; count of bases not matched to a gene: 2. Germline CDR1 SGHDT, CDR2 YYEEEE. DNA of the CDR3: TGTGCCAGCAGCGGTAGCGGGAGGGGCACAGATACGCAGTATTTT. This gives the protein CASSGSGRGTDTQYF.

A few counts support this clone. The rearrangement links TRBV9 to TRBJ2-1, with D perhaps TRBD1 (8 bases). The germline V gene has CDR1 SGDLS and CDR2 YYNGEE. The V and J ends lost 0 bases and 7 bases respectively, with 20 bases between them. This CDR3 contains 17 residues. CDR3 DNA: TGTGCCAGCAGCGTAGACCACAGGGGGGGAGGAAGTAATGAGCAGTTCTTC. Translated: CASSVDHRGGGSNEQFF.

The chain links TRBV18 to TRBJ2-5; D is ambiguous. CDR3 length: 13 residues. From germline, CDR1 is KGHSH and CDR2 LQKENI. Between the trimmed V and J ends, which lost 4 bases and 2 bases, there was a span of 8 bases. The chain's CDR3 is CASSLVEQETQYF. CDR3 nucleotide sequence: TGTGCCAGCTCACTGGTAGAGCAAGAGACCCAGTACTTC.

The rearrangement uses TRBV7-8 and TRBJ2-3; D is possibly TRBD2 (5 bases). The CDR3 totals 16 residues. Trimming removed 2 bases from V and 3 bases from J, with 15 bases in between. Germline V gene data show CDR1 as SGHVS and CDR2 as FQNEAQ. The CDR3 sequence is CASSLSLWPGTDTQYF. The CDR3 bases are TGTGCCAGCAGCTTAAGTCTTTGGCCGGGGACAGATACGCAGTATTTT. The whole variable domain, filled in from reference TRBV7-8 and TRBJ2-3, reads GAGVSQSPRYKVAKRGQDVALRCDPISGHVSLFWYQQALGQGPEFLTYFQNEAQLDKSGLPSDRFFAERPEGSVSTLKIQRTQQEDSAVYLCASSLSLWPGTDTQYFGPGTRLTVL.